The 27 T cell receptor beta chains presented below share a single source sample, sequenced in a study of control samples from healthy donors and cancer patients. Libraries were prepared by immunoSEQ multiplex PCR; TCRdb keeps only in-frame clonotypes and omits some of them. The table lists tens of thousands of clones, approximately 91% of them singletons. The sequencing input was blood. The source is a woman in her fifties or sixties in good health.

V usage is TRBV5-1 and J usage is TRBJ1-1, with 8 positions matching TRBD1. V was clipped by 2 bases and J by 5 bases; unmatched bases: 5. Germline loops: CDR1 SGHRS, CDR2 YFSETQ. The CDR3 sequence is 14 residues long. CDR3 coding DNA: TGCGCCAGCAGCTTTACAGGGGGAGAAACTGAAGCTTTCTTT. Translation: CASSFTGGETEAFF.

J is TRBJ1-1 and V is TRBV3-1 (or the pseudogene TRBV3-2), with D uncertain. This CDR3 spans 14 amino acids. Germline assignment: CDR1 LGHDT and CDR2 YNNKEL (reference sequence). With 1 base removed from V and 4 bases from J, the gap between germline ends came to 10 bases. The CDR3 protein is CASSQALGVTEAFF. Written as DNA, the CDR3 is TGTGCCAGCAGCCAAGCCCTCGGGGTCACTGAAGCTTTCTTT.

The V and J genes are TRBV3-1 (or the pseudogene TRBV3-2) and TRBJ1-4, with D hard to call. Trimming took off 4 bases at V and 5 bases at J, with 11 bases between the two ends. The CDR3 has 14 amino acids. Germline values: CDR1 LGHDT, CDR2 YNNKEL (reference sequence). CDR3 sequence: CASSLRAINEKLFF. DNA for the CDR3: TGTGCCAGCAGCCTTCGGGCCATAAATGAAAAACTGTTTTTT.

This chain joins TRBV12-3 or TRBV12-4 and TRBJ1-1; D gene ambiguous. The CDR3 is made up of 12 amino acids. The V end was cut by 5 bases, the J end by 1 base, with 5 bases between. The CDR3 nucleotides are TGTGCCAGCAGTCCTGCGAACACTGAAGCTTTCTTT. This encodes CASSPANTEAFF.

This clone has a single count. V is TRBV6-5 and J is TRBJ1-6; D not certain. This CDR3 comprises 15 residues. Trimming took off 0 bases at V and 9 bases at J, with 12 bases between the two ends. Looked up from germline, CDR1 is MNHEY and CDR2 is SVGAGI. Written as DNA, the CDR3 is TGTGCCAGCAGTTACTCGAACAGATCCCCTTCACCCCTCCACTTT. This sequence encodes CASSYSNRSPSPLHF.

The chain links TRBV6-4 to TRBJ1-1, with D uncertain. Germline V CDR1 and CDR2: MRHNA, SNTAGT. The germline V and J ends were trimmed by 3 bases and 1 base, with 9 bases remaining between them. The CDR3 spans 14 residues. The CDR3 spells CASSERFGNTEAFF. The CDR3 DNA reads as TGTGCCAGCAGTGAGCGGTTTGGGAACACTGAAGCTTTCTTT.

V is TRBV6-4 and J is TRBJ1-4; D is uncertain. Germline V gene lookup returns CDR1 MRHNA and CDR2 SNTAGT. V dropped 4 bases and J dropped 3 bases, with 6 bases sitting between them. This CDR3 is built from 13 residues. The CDR3 loop is CASSGQPNEKLFF. The CDR3 DNA reads TGTGCCAGCAGTGGGCAGCCTAATGAAAAACTGTTTTTT.

The rearrangement links TRBV27 to TRBJ2-6, with a weak D call TRBD1 (6 bases). Germline V gene lookup returns CDR1 MNHEY and CDR2 SMNVEV (reference sequence). CDR3 length equals 18 residues. Trimming shortened V by 7 bases and J by 2 bases, and 21 bases separated the two germline ends. DNA of the CDR3: TGTGCCAGCACTATCCCTGGACAGTGGAGCCCTGGGGCCAACGTCCTGACTTTC. This codes for CASTIPGQWSPGANVLTF.

This chain joins TRBV5-6 and TRBJ2-1, with D maybe TRBD2 (5 bases). Germline values: CDR1 SGHDT, CDR2 YYEEEE. The CDR3 extends over 14 amino acids. Trimming shortened V by 1 base and J by 4 bases, and 9 bases separated the two germline ends. CDR3 residues: CASSLRGLYNEQFF. The CDR3 bases are TGTGCCAGCAGCTTGCGGGGTTTGTACAATGAGCAGTTCTTC.

The chain uses TRBV10-1 and TRBJ2-4; D is uncertain. Trimming took off 2 bases at V and 0 bases at J, with 11 bases between the two ends. There are 16 residues in the CDR3. Germline values: CDR1 WNHNN, CDR2 SYGVQD (reference sequence). The CDR3 protein is CASSEGSILAKNIQYF. The CDR3 nucleotides are TGCGCCAGCAGTGAGGGGTCAATACTAGCCAAAAACATTCAGTACTTC.

This clone turned up a few times. The CDR3 DNA reads TGTGCCAGAAGCTTGATGGGGGGGCAAGGTCCCTACGAGCAGTACTTC. Its protein product is CARSLMGGQGPYEQYF. The chain employs TRBV5-3 and TRBJ2-7; D might be TRBD2 (7 bases). TRBV5-3 is an ORF; its function is uncertain. The CDR3 length is 16 residues. The V end lost 1 base, the J end lost 2 bases, and 16 bases lay between the germline ends.

The CDR3 here is CASSSMTGNGQPQHF. The CDR3, as DNA: TGTGCCAGCAGTTCCATGACAGGGAACGGCCAGCCCCAGCATTTT. The rearrangement links TRBV28 to TRBJ1-5, with 7 bases fitting TRBD1. Trimming at V came to 4 bases and at J to 7 bases, leaving 10 bases not matched to a gene. CDR3 length: 15 amino acids. Germline values: CDR1 MDHEN, CDR2 SYDVKM.

The chain joins TRBV28 to TRBJ1-3; a weak D match, TRBD1 (5 bases). This CDR3 is 15 amino acids long. V lost 6 bases, J lost 1 base, and 13 bases lay in between. Germline V gives CDR1 MDHEN, CDR2 SYDVKM. CDR3 nucleotides: TGTGCCAGCAGCTCCCCCGGGGGGTCTGGAAACACCATATATTTT. It codes for CASSSPGGSGNTIYF.

The rearrangement links TRBV5-1 to TRBJ1-1; a weak D match, TRBD1 (5 bases). Trimming stripped 4 bases from V and 1 base from J, with 11 bases between. The CDR3 consists of 14 residues. Germline loops: CDR1 SGHRS, CDR2 YFSETQ. The CDR3 sequence is CASSPDSQNTEAFF. In nucleotides, the CDR3 is TGCGCCAGCAGCCCTGACAGCCAGAACACTGAAGCTTTCTTT.

CDR3 loop: CASSPGPRLGNTEAFF. The CDR3, as DNA: TGTGCCAGCAGCCCGGGACCCCGACTCGGGAACACTGAAGCTTTCTTT. The V and J genes are TRBV7-2 and TRBJ1-1, with a weak D call TRBD1 (5 bases). This CDR3 has 16 residues. Germline loops: CDR1 SGHTA, CDR2 FQGNSA. V was shortened by 5 bases and J by 1 base, with 17 bases between the two germline ends.

This chain uses TRBV10-3 with TRBJ2-1; 9 bases fit TRBD2. This CDR3 spans 17 amino acids. Looked up from germline, CDR1 is ENHRY and CDR2 is SYGVKD. Trimming cost V 5 bases and J 12 bases; bases outside gene matches: 20. In nucleotides, the CDR3 is TGTGCCATCAGTCACCCCCGGGGGGGATTAGCGGGGGAGGGGCAGTTCTTC. The encoded protein is CAISHPRGGLAGEGQFF.

The V gene is TRBV4-1, the J gene TRBJ1-3; D is possibly TRBD1 (5 bases). This CDR3 has 15 residues. In germline, CDR1 is MGHRA, CDR2 YSYEKL. Trimming shortened V by 4 bases and J by 4 bases, and 14 bases separated the two germline ends. Here the CDR3 reads CASSLGTYAGNTIYF. The CDR3 bases are TGCGCCAGCAGCCTCGGGACTTACGCCGGAAACACCATATATTTT.

This chain uses TRBV25-1 with TRBJ2-2, with TRBD2 matching 13 bases. The CDR3 contains 16 residues. After removal of 4 bases from V and 5 bases from J, the junction contained 4 bases not matched to a gene. Germline V gives CDR1 MGHDK, CDR2 SYGVNS. DNA for the CDR3: TGTGCCAGCAGTGCCGGACTAGCGGGAGTTACCGGGGAGCTGTTTTTT. It translates to CASSAGLAGVTGELFF.

The chain has TRBV2 and TRBJ1-4; D is ambiguous. Germline V gives CDR1 SNHLY, CDR2 FYNNEI. V was trimmed by 2 bases and J by 7 bases, leaving 14 bases between them. The CDR3 runs to 15 residues. CDR3 in amino acids: CASSERGRVGEKLFF. The CDR3 bases are TGTGCCAGCAGTGAACGCGGAAGGGTCGGTGAAAAACTGTTTTTT.

The chain uses TRBV15 and TRBJ2-1; 11 bases map to TRBD2. J gave up 8 bases and V 3 bases, and 9 bases lay outside the gene matches. Germline assignment: CDR1 LNHNV and CDR2 YYDKDF (reference sequence). There are 16 residues in the CDR3. The CDR3 nucleotides are TGTGCCACCAGCAGTATACCCGGGACTAGCGGCGATGAGCAGTTCTTC. Encoded protein: CATSSIPGTSGDEQFF.

V and J are TRBV30 and TRBJ2-5; TRBD1 agrees at 12 bases. V shed 7 bases and J 4 bases; nucleotides not matched to a gene: 16. Looked up from germline, CDR1 is GTSNPN and CDR2 is SVGIG (reference sequence). The CDR3 has 17 residues. In nucleotides, the CDR3 is TGTGCCTACCAACCGGGACAGGGGGCGCCCCGTATAGAGACCCAGTACTTC. Its translation is CAYQPGQGAPRIETQYF.

J is TRBJ2-7 and V is TRBV6-5; 9 bases align to TRBD2. Germline trimming cut 0 bases from V and 5 bases from J; bases unmatched to any gene: 8. Germline-derived CDR1 and CDR2 are MNHEY and SVGAGI. This CDR3 comprises 16 residues. CDR3 in amino acids: CASSYSRREGYHEQYF. Written as DNA, the CDR3 is TGTGCCAGCAGTTACTCTAGGCGGGAGGGTTACCACGAGCAGTACTTC.

Concerning this clone itself: One end of the junction fails to match germline, which may point to a read error. The rearrangement uses TRBV7-7 and TRBJ2-2; 7 nucleotides match TRBD1. Germline CDR1 SSHAT, CDR2 FNYEAQ (reference sequence). The CDR3 has 15 amino acids. The CDR3 sequence is CASSLGTANTGELFF. CDR3 DNA sequence: TGTGCTAGCAGCTTAGGGACAGCGAACACCGGGGAGCTGTTTTTT.

The rearrangement links TRBV9 to TRBJ1-3; D not resolved. V was shortened by 0 bases and J by 0 bases, with 7 bases between the two germline ends. Germline V lookup: CDR1 SGDLS, CDR2 YYNGEE. This CDR3 comprises 15 residues. The CDR3 DNA reads TGTGCCAGCAGCGTAGACGGGAGCTCTGGAAACACCATATATTTT. Translating it yields CASSVDGSSGNTIYF.

The V and J genes are TRBV2 and TRBJ2-5; 9 bases are shared with TRBD2. The J segment lost 5 bases and the V segment lost 6 bases, leaving 10 bases of the junction unmatched. CDR1 is SNHLY and CDR2 is FYNNEI in the germline V gene. The CDR3 totals 15 residues. DNA of the CDR3: TGTGCCAGCAGAGATTTGAGCGGGAGGCAGGAGACCCAGTACTTC. This sequence encodes CASRDLSGRQETQYF. The entire variable domain, with the rest obtained from reference TRBV2 and TRBJ2-5, is as follows: EPEVTQTPSHQVTQMGQEVILRCVPISNHLYFYWYRQILGQKVEFLVSFYNNEISEKSEIFDDQFSVERPDGSNFTLKIRSTKLEDSAMYFCASRDLSGRQETQYFGPGTRLLVL.

The chain carries TRBV4-3 and TRBJ1-3; tentative D call: TRBD1 (5 bases). Trimming removed 2 bases at V and 2 bases at J, with 10 bases between. CDR1 is LGHNA and CDR2 is YSLEER in the germline V gene. This CDR3 is built from 15 residues. The CDR3 DNA sequence: TGCGCCAGCAGCCAACAGGGCTTAACTGGAAACACCATATATTTT. Translating gives CASSQQGLTGNTIYF.

The rearrangement joins TRBV5-1 to TRBJ1-2; no definite D call. Germline CDR1 SGHRS, CDR2 YFSETQ. Trimming stripped 3 bases from V and 7 bases from J, with 16 bases between. There are 14 residues in the CDR3. CDR3 in amino acids: CASSSDDGGSGYTF. The DNA of the CDR3 is TGCGCCAGCAGCTCGGATGACGGCGGTAGTGGCTACACCTTC.